These T cell receptor beta chains were read from a single sample in a study of cytomegalovirus exposure and HLA in healthy donors. Sequencing used immunoSEQ multiplex PCR; TCRdb keeps in-frame clones, though not all of them. This sample has about 160,000 clones, with about 80% found just once. The sequenced sample consisted of PBMCs. These receptors all come from a man under 40 in good health and CMV-seronegative. CDR3s include the opening cysteine and the closing phenylalanine or tryptophan. The D gene is left open where the match is weak. The size entry is marked missing in some rows and otherwise reads once, few, many or a size class.

clone size	V gene	D gene	J gene	CDR3 protein	CDR3 DNA
NA	TRBV27	TRBD1	TRBJ2-6	CASSRDRGLGGANVLTF	TGTGCCAGCAGTCGGGACAGGGGGCTAGGAGGGGCCAACGTCCTGACTTTC
NA	TRBV5-4	TRBD2	TRBJ2-1	CASSGVGRVAGHNEQFF	TGTGCCAGCAGCGGGGTTGGTAGGGTAGCGGGGCACAATGAGCAGTTCTTC
NA	TRBV10-3	TRBD1	TRBJ1-5	CAINHGQGNQPQHF	TGTGCCATCAACCACGGACAGGGCAATCAGCCCCAGCATTTT
NA	TRBV5-1	NA	TRBJ2-1	CASSLAGQGFDEQFF	TGCGCCAGCAGCTTGGCCGGGCAGGGGTTCGATGAGCAGTTCTTC
NA	TRBV7-2	TRBD1	TRBJ1-4	CASSSPIDRGYEKLFF	TGTGCCAGCAGCTCCCCTATCGACAGGGGTTATGAAAAACTGTTTTTT
NA	TRBV5-4	TRBD1	TRBJ2-7	CASSRDREREQYF	TGTGCCAGCAGCCGGGACAGGGAACGCGAGCAGTACTTC
NA	TRBV6-1	NA	TRBJ2-3	CASTNGNPDTQYF	TGTGCCAGCACTAACGGGAACCCAGATACGCAGTATTTT
NA	TRBV15	TRBD2	TRBJ2-1	CATSRDGLAATYNEQFF	TGTGCCACCAGCAGAGACGGACTAGCGGCAACCTACAATGAGCAGTTCTTC
NA	TRBV11-2	TRBD1	TRBJ1-5	CASSPKGQAFNQPQHF	TGTGCCAGCAGCCCTAAGGGACAGGCGTTTAATCAGCCCCAGCATTTT
once	TRBV7-3	NA	TRBJ1-1	CASSRGGTEAFF	TGTGCCAGCTCCCGGGGAGGGACTGAAGCTTTCTTT
NA	TRBV27	NA	TRBJ1-1	CASMEEFSTEAFF	TGTGCCAGCATGGAGGAGTTTAGCACTGAAGCTTTCTTT
NA	TRBV19	NA	TRBJ1-4	CASSISRELFF	TGTGCCAGTAGTATAAGCAGGGAACTGTTTTTT
NA	TRBV5-4	NA	TRBJ1-2	CASSSVSNTGFYGYTF	TGTGCCAGCAGCTCCGTATCCAATACAGGATTCTATGGCTACACCTTC
NA	TRBV30	TRBD1	TRBJ1-2	CAWTTPGGNYGYTF	TGTGCCTGGACCACGCCAGGGGGTAACTATGGCTACACCTTC
NA	TRBV11-2	NA	TRBJ2-7	CASTQIRVMGDEQYF	TGTGCCAGCACCCAAATAAGGGTGATGGGAGACGAGCAGTACTTC